This T cell receptor (beta chain) was obtained from a study of T cell changes during pregnancy in multiple sclerosis (dated by TCRdb to about 2019). The study in broad terms: In women with multiple sclerosis, the researchers looked at how the T cell repertoire shifted as pregnancy progressed.

To note about this clone: Its specific antigen is unknown. One base away there is no much larger clone; base qualities are not given.

The protocol used for the library was the immunoSEQ multiplex PCR assay. This is the immuneACCESS table as TCRdb keeps it, with only in-frame sequences that have V and J called. A part of the clones is gone; compared with another copy, unresolved V genes explain less than half, and the rest is unexplained. This sample is represented by tens of thousands of clones; about nine tenths of them were singletons. 0.6% to 0.7% of the sample goes to the ten largest clones. CDR1 and CDR2, per the germline V gene (reference sequence), are LNHDA and SQIVND. Trimming removed 5 bases from V and 1 base from J, leaving 8 bases between the germline ends. The cysteine opens and the phenylalanine closes a CDR3 of 13 amino acids. The entry retains the CDR3 DNA only, 39 bases that are in frame from base 1.

Material: CD4+ T cells from peripheral blood mononuclear cells, obtained after pregnancy. This clonotype was obtained from a female donor with multiple sclerosis, enrolled in a pregnancy study. The rearrangement combines TRBV19 with TRBJ1-1; the D gene is not confidently resolved. In nucleotides, the sequence is TGTGCCAGTAGTGCACAGAAGAACACTGAAGCTTTCTTT. This sequence encodes CASSAQKNTEAFF.